The 6 T cell receptor beta chains listed next were all sequenced from one sample in a study of blood T cell repertoires in COVID-19. Libraries were prepared by immunoSEQ multiplex PCR; TCRdb keeps only in-frame clonotypes and omits some of them. This table holds 250,000 to 350,000 clones, around 89% found once. What was sequenced was peripheral blood. The receptors stem from a woman in her twenties or thirties who had recovered from COVID-19.

V gene TRBV4-1 combines with J gene TRBJ1-1; D is unclear. V dropped 1 base and J dropped 2 bases, with 5 bases sitting between them. CDR3 length: 13 amino acids. Germline V gives CDR1 MGHRA, CDR2 YSYEKL. The CDR3 region has the DNA TGCGCCAGCAGCCAAGTCTCTAACACTGAAGCTTTCTTT. Translating gives CASSQVSNTEAFF.

V gene TRBV7-2 combines with J gene TRBJ1-4; TRBD1 agrees at 7 bases. This CDR3 spans 16 amino acids. Trimming at V came to 1 base and at J to 8 bases, leaving 10 bases not matched to a gene. In germline, CDR1 is SGHTA, CDR2 FQGNSA. The CDR3 loop is CASSLGITGAGEKLFF. CDR3 DNA: TGTGCCAGCAGCTTAGGGATCACAGGGGCGGGGGAAAAACTGTTTTTT.

V gene TRBV5-1 combines with J gene TRBJ1-2, with 7 bases lining up with TRBD1. From germline, CDR1 is SGHRS and CDR2 YFSETQ. J lost 3 bases, V lost 0 bases, and 5 bases had no gene match. The CDR3 is 15 residues long. The CDR3, as DNA: TGCGCCAGCAGCTTGGAGGGGGCGAGATACTATGGCTACACCTTC. It yields the protein CASSLEGARYYGYTF.

The V and J genes are TRBV9 and TRBJ2-5, with 8 bases identical to TRBD2. V gave up 4 bases and J gave up 4 bases; unmatched junction bases: 6. The length of the CDR3 is 14 residues. CDR1 is SGDLS and CDR2 is YYNGEE in the germline V gene. The DNA of the CDR3 is TGTGCCAGCAGCTCCGGACTAGCAGGAGAGACCCAGTACTTC. It codes for CASSSGLAGETQYF.

The V and J genes are TRBV6-4 and TRBJ1-2, with TRBD1 matching over 9 bases. The ends lost 6 bases at V and 4 bases at J; junction bases unmatched: 3. This CDR3 spans 13 amino acids. Germline assignment: CDR1 MRHNA and CDR2 SNTAGT. The CDR3 sequence is CASSGQGSYGYTF. The CDR3 region has the DNA TGTGCCAGCAGCGGACAGGGGTCCTATGGCTACACCTTC.

The chain combines TRBV29-1 with TRBJ2-2; D is ambiguous. Deletions cut 0 bases from V and 5 bases from J, with 4 bases between. Germline CDR1 and CDR2: SQVTM and ANQGSEA. The CDR3 sequence is 12 residues long. CDR3 in DNA: TGCAGCGTTGAAGACCTAACCGGGGAGCTGTTTTTT. It yields the protein CSVEDLTGELFF.